The entry that follows covers one T cell receptor (beta chain) sequence. V lost 5 bases and J lost 2; bases outside the gene matches: 9. CDR1 and CDR2 from the germline V gene are MDHEN and SYDVKM. The length of the CDR3 is 15 residues. The sample belongs to a study of blood T cell repertoires in COVID-19. Background on the study: Acute-phase and convalescent COVID-19 samples originated in the United States, Italy and Spain.

As originally analysed: Reference gene primer amplification yielded estimated nucleated cell counts. Data came from immunoSEQ multiplex PCR; TCRdb stores just in-frame clones and leaves some out. Clonal size and the V and J genes are those of that table, whereas D and trimming came from the DNA. The data show 140,000 or so clones, 75% to 85% seen once. The sample taken for sequencing was peripheral blood. The rearrangement uses TRBV28 and TRBJ2-7; TRBD1 matches 7 bases. This TCR was recovered from a man aged 55-75 years with acute or convalescent COVID-19. The CDR3 DNA is TGTGCCAGCAGTACAGGGGTCTTATTCCCCTACGAGCAGTACTTC. This encodes CASSTGVLFPYEQYF.